The next 18 T cell receptor beta chains were all read from a single sample in a study of cytomegalovirus exposure and HLA in healthy donors. In the PCR, 60 Vbeta and 13 Jbeta primers were used. The assay was immunoSEQ multiplex PCR, and TCRdb's table has in-frame clones only and misses some. The sample contains under 150,000 clones, around 82% of which appear only once. What was sequenced was PBMCs. Receptors originate from a man between 40 and 49 years old in good health and CMV-seropositive.

J is TRBJ2-3 and V is TRBV2; D ambiguous. The CDR3 runs to 14 residues. Trimming removed 2 bases from V and 5 bases from J, with 11 bases in between. CDR1 SNHLY and CDR2 FYNNEI come from the germline V gene. CDR3 sequence: CASSEMARQDTQYF. Here the CDR3 DNA reads TGTGCCAGCAGTGAAATGGCTAGGCAAGATACGCAGTATTTT.

The CDR3 here is CASGRGRWVEGYTF. CDR3 nucleotides: TGTGCTAGTGGCCGAGGTCGGTGGGTGGAAGGCTACACCTTC. V is TRBV12-5 and J is TRBJ1-2; D gene ambiguous. CDR3 length equals 14 residues. Trimming took 6 bases from V and 8 from J, leaving 19 bases between them. Germline V gene sequence: CDR1 LGHNT, CDR2 FRNRAP.

The chain carries TRBV12-5 and TRBJ2-1; possible D gene TRBD2, 6 bases. The CDR3 has 17 residues. In germline, CDR1 is LGHNT, CDR2 FRNRAP. Trimming shortened V by 0 bases and J by 3 bases, and 15 bases separated the two germline ends. This chain's CDR3 is CASGLVTGGMVYNEQFF. For the CDR3, the DNA is TGTGCTAGTGGTTTGGTAACGGGCGGGATGGTCTACAATGAGCAGTTCTTC.

J is TRBJ2-7 and V is TRBV6-6; D perhaps matches TRBD1 (5 bases). The V and J ends lost 2 bases and 7 bases respectively, with 18 bases between them. This CDR3 has 15 amino acids. CDR1 and CDR2 from the germline V gene are MNHNY and SVGAGI (reference sequence). The CDR3 here is CASSYMALQAPEQYF. CDR3 DNA sequence: TGTGCCAGCAGTTACATGGCCTTACAGGCCCCGGAGCAGTACTTC.

The V gene is TRBV7-8, the J gene TRBJ1-1; 7 nucleotides agree with TRBD1. The length of the CDR3 is 16 residues. Trimming at V came to 7 bases and at J to 5 bases, leaving 16 bases not matched to a gene. Per germline, CDR1 SGHVS and CDR2 FQNEAQ. CDR3 sequence reads: CASTLGAGQIKTEAFF. CDR3 DNA: TGTGCCAGCACCCTAGGGGCGGGACAGATAAAGACTGAAGCTTTCTTT.

The chain couples TRBV11-1 to TRBJ2-5, with D perhaps TRBD1 (6 bases). The germline V and J ends were trimmed by 5 bases and 5 bases, with 21 bases remaining between them. The CDR3 loop spans 16 amino acids. From germline, CDR1 is SGHAT and CDR2 FQDESV (reference sequence). The CDR3 reads CASSDRRQEFQETQYF. CDR3 sequence (DNA): TGTGCCAGCAGCGACAGACGACAGGAGTTCCAGGAGACCCAGTACTTC.

The chain recombines TRBV5-6 with TRBJ2-5, with a possible D match to TRBD2 (5 bases). The last part of the DNA fits TRBJ2-7 better; the J call may be wrong. This CDR3 contains 16 residues. Germline-derived CDR1 and CDR2 are SGHDT and YYEEEE. CDR3 residues: CASSVEGVVFRYEQYF. The CDR3 nucleotides are TGTGCCAGCAGCGTAGAGGGAGTTGTTTTCCGATACGAGCAGTACTTC.

The chain combines TRBV7-2 with TRBJ1-3; tentative D call: TRBD1 (5 bases). Germline V gene data show CDR1 as SGHTA and CDR2 as FQGNSA. Trimming left V 1 base short and J 0 bases short, with 10 bases between. The CDR3 consists of 16 residues. CDR3 DNA sequence: TGTGCCAGCAGCTTAGGTACAGGACACTCTGGAAACACCATATATTTT. It is translated as CASSLGTGHSGNTIYF.

The chain employs TRBV6-5 and TRBJ2-7; 8 bases fit TRBD2. Germline-derived CDR1 and CDR2 are MNHEY and SVGAGI. CDR3 size: 15 residues. After removal of 2 bases from V and 6 bases from J, the junction contained 9 bases not matched to a gene. Written as DNA, the CDR3 is TGTGCCAGCAGTTACACCTGGACTAGCTTTGGCGAGCAGTACTTC. Translated, it gives CASSYTWTSFGEQYF.

The chain links TRBV30 to TRBJ1-1; 9 bases agree with TRBD1. The CDR3 loop spans 12 amino acids. Germline assignment: CDR1 GTSNPN and CDR2 SVGIG (reference sequence). With 7 bases clipped from V and 4 bases from J, the junction kept 4 bases outside the gene matches. The CDR3 sequence: CASGQGTTEAFF. The CDR3 DNA sequence: TGTGCCTCTGGACAGGGGACCACTGAAGCTTTCTTT.

The genes are TRBV2 and TRBJ2-3; no clear D. Germline assignment: CDR1 SNHLY and CDR2 FYNNEI. The CDR3 loop spans 12 amino acids. Trimming cost V 3 bases and J 6 bases, with 7 bases left between them. CDR3 loop: CASSERWDTQYF. The CDR3 region has the DNA TGTGCCAGCAGTGAGAGATGGGATACGCAGTATTTT.

This chain connects TRBV27 to TRBJ2-1; 9 positions agree with TRBD2. There are 16 residues in the CDR3. Looked up from germline, CDR1 is MNHEY and CDR2 is SMNVEV (reference sequence). With 6 bases clipped from V and 1 base from J, the junction kept 7 bases outside the gene matches. The CDR3 region has the DNA TGTGCCAGCAGAAAACTAGCGGGTGGGTCCTACAATGAGCAGTTCTTC. Translation gives CASRKLAGGSYNEQFF.

The rearrangement links TRBV7-6 to TRBJ2-7; a possible D gene is TRBD1 (5 bases). The CDR3 has 15 residues. Trimming cost V 1 base and J 1 base, with 11 bases left between them. The V gene's germline CDR1 is SGHVS and CDR2 FNYEAQ. The CDR3 nucleotides read TGTGCCAGCAGCTTAGAAGGGGCCCTATCCTACGAGCAGTACTTC. Residues: CASSLEGALSYEQYF.

The chain combines TRBV15 with TRBJ2-5, with D tentatively TRBD1 (6 bases). V was pared by 7 bases and J by 6 bases, with 24 bases between. CDR1 and CDR2 from the germline V gene are LNHNV and YYDKDF (reference sequence). This CDR3 has 16 amino acids. CDR3 protein: CATIMESRGDRKTQYF. CDR3 sequence (DNA): TGTGCCACCATCATGGAAAGCAGGGGCGATCGGAAGACCCAGTACTTC. The whole variable domain, remainder taken from reference TRBV15 and TRBJ2-5, is DAMVIQNPRYQVTQFGKPVTLSCSQTLNHNVMYWYQQKSSQAPKLLFHYYDKDFNNEADTPDNFQSRRPNTSFCFLDIRSPGLGDTAMYLCATIMESRGDRKTQYFGPGTRLLVL.

The rearrangement uses TRBV5-4 and TRBJ2-7; weak D call: TRBD1 (6 bases). Germline-derived CDR1 and CDR2 are SGHNT and YYREEE (reference sequence). This CDR3 has 14 residues. Trimming removed 4 bases from V and 1 base from J, with 12 bases in between. CDR3 in DNA: TGTGCCAGCAGCCCAGACAGGTATTCCTACGAGCAGTACTTC. This sequence encodes CASSPDRYSYEQYF.

This chain links TRBV19 with TRBJ2-7, with D perhaps TRBD2 (7 bases). Germline assignment: CDR1 LNHDA and CDR2 SQIVND (reference sequence). The V gene lost 3 bases and the J gene lost 0 bases, with 9 bases spanning the gap. This CDR3 region has 14 residues. The CDR3 loop is CASSMGGASYEQYF. The CDR3 coding sequence is TGTGCCAGTAGTATGGGGGGGGCCTCCTACGAGCAGTACTTC. The full variable domain, rest sourced from reference TRBV19 and TRBJ2-7, is DGGITQSPKYLFRKEGQNVTLSCEQNLNHDAMYWYRQDPGQGLRLIYYSQIVNDFQKGDIAEGYSVSREKKESFPLTVTSAQKNPTAFYLCASSMGGASYEQYFGPGTRLTVT.

The chain employs TRBV7-9 and TRBJ1-1; no clear D gene. The ends were cut back, 5 bases at V and 7 bases at J, with 20 bases in the middle. The CDR3 contains 15 residues. CDR1 is SEHNR and CDR2 is FQNEAQ in the germline V gene (reference sequence). In nucleotides, the CDR3 is TGTGCCAGCAGCCCCCGGGAGAGCTTTTTCGGTGAAGCTTTCTTT. It is translated as CASSPRESFFGEAFF.

J is TRBJ1-2 and V is TRBV29-1, with no clear D. V was trimmed by 5 bases and J by 2 bases, leaving 18 bases between them. This CDR3 is 15 amino acids long. Germline V lookup: CDR1 SQVTM, CDR2 ANQGSEA. Written as DNA, the CDR3 is TGCAGCGTTTCCGGGTCAGAGCGAATCAACTATGGCTACACCTTC. Protein: CSVSGSERINYGYTF.